Each of the 2 T cell receptor beta chains below was sequenced from the same sample in a study of cytomegalovirus exposure and HLA in healthy donors. In the PCR, 60 Vbeta and 13 Jbeta primers were used. Sequencing was performed with immunoSEQ multiplex PCR; in TCRdb, only in-frame clones are kept and a portion is missing. Seen here are more than 95,000 clones, 60% to 85% observed once, and the top ten hold approximately 5.6%. The sample taken for sequencing was PBMCs. All receptors come from a male donor in good health and CMV-seronegative.

The V call is TRBV30, the J call TRBJ1-3; D ambiguous. From germline, CDR1 is GTSNPN and CDR2 SVGIG (reference sequence). This CDR3 is built from 12 residues. The V end was cut by 7 bases, the J end by 0 bases, with 7 bases between. The CDR3 coding sequence is TGTGCCTCCGGGGACTCTGGAAACACCATATATTTT. It encodes CASGDSGNTIYF.

The chain joins TRBV5-6 to TRBJ1-2; the D gene is possibly TRBD1 (6 bases). Germline CDR1 SGHDT, CDR2 YYEEEE. The V end lost 0 bases, the J end lost 4 bases, and 10 bases lay between the germline ends. The CDR3 is made up of 14 amino acids. The chain's CDR3 is CASSLGQGGYGYTF. The CDR3 region has the DNA TGTGCCAGCAGCTTGGGTCAAGGGGGCTATGGCTACACCTTC.